What follows are 16 T cell receptor beta chains derived from one specimen sequenced in a study of CD8+ T cells in alopecia areata. Extracted RNA was reverse transcribed into cDNA, the sequencing template. Sequencing was performed with immunoSEQ multiplex PCR; in TCRdb, only in-frame clones are kept and a portion is missing. The table includes a few hundred thousand clones, around 64% detected once. Treatment described: oral pan-JAK inhibitor, 5-10 mg twice daily. The sample was CD4+ T cells sorted from blood, taken at roughly week 53, from a patient treated with tofacitinib. Receptor source: a human donor with alopecia areata.

In its sample, this clone was seen a few times. This sample also contains other DNA sequences that code for the same CDR3. The J gene is TRBJ2-3, the V gene TRBV29-1; D is uncertain. CDR1 and CDR2 (germline): SQVTM, ANQGSEA. The V gene lost 1 base and the J gene lost 1 base, with 9 bases spanning the gap. The CDR3 is 14 amino acids. Here the CDR3 DNA reads TGCAGCGTTGAAGGGGGTAGGGGCACAGATACGCAGTATTTT. It translates to CSVEGGRGTDTQYF.

This clone has a single count. The chain has TRBV29-1 and TRBJ1-4; no definite D call. Looked up from germline, CDR1 is SQVTM and CDR2 is ANQGSEA. The V end was cut by 4 bases, the J end by 0 bases, with 6 bases between. The CDR3 sequence is 13 residues long. CDR3 nucleotide sequence: TGCAGCGTTGGAAGTGCAACTAATGAAAAACTGTTTTTT. It is translated as CSVGSATNEKLFF.

V gene TRBV6-5 combines with J gene TRBJ2-5, with D perhaps TRBD1 (7 bases). Germline V lookup: CDR1 MNHEY, CDR2 SVGAGI. The CDR3 extends over 13 amino acids. With 4 bases removed from V and 8 bases from J, the gap between germline ends came to 14 bases. CDR3 in amino acids: CASSSLGGGTQYF. The CDR3 nucleotides are TGTGCCAGCAGTTCTCTAGGAGGGGGCACCCAGTACTTC.

This chain uses TRBV5-1 with TRBJ1-6; D remains ambiguous. Germline V gives CDR1 SGHRS, CDR2 YFSETQ. This CDR3 contains 15 residues. The germline V and J ends were trimmed by 0 bases and 8 bases, with 12 bases remaining between them. The CDR3 spells CASSLAAGGDSPLHF. The CDR3 DNA follows: TGCGCCAGCAGCTTGGCGGCAGGCGGGGATTCACCCCTCCACTTT.

V usage is TRBV5-1 and J usage is TRBJ2-1; D is possibly TRBD1 or TRBD2 (5 bases each). This CDR3 region has 14 residues. Germline V lookup: CDR1 SGHRS, CDR2 YFSETQ. V lost 0 bases and J 8 bases, leaving 12 bases between the germline ends. The CDR3 sequence: CASSLVSGDDEQFF. The DNA of the CDR3 is TGCGCCAGCAGCTTGGTATCCGGGGACGATGAGCAGTTCTTC.

This chain joins TRBV7-3 and TRBJ2-2; D not resolved. The CDR3 consists of 14 residues. Between the trimmed V and J ends, which lost 4 bases and 3 bases, there was a span of 9 bases. Germline-derived CDR1 and CDR2 are SGHTA and FQGTGA. For the CDR3, the DNA is TGTGCCAGCAGCTCCACCTTATACACCGGGGAGCTGTTTTTT. Amino acids: CASSSTLYTGELFF.

V and J are TRBV19 and TRBJ2-3; D ambiguous. V was shortened by 3 bases and J by 7 bases, with 8 bases between the two germline ends. This CDR3 contains 12 residues. From germline, CDR1 is LNHDA and CDR2 SQIVND (reference sequence). The CDR3 sequence: CASSMERYTQYF. CDR3 bases: TGTGCCAGTAGTATGGAAAGATATACGCAGTATTTT.

This clone has only a few counts. This sequence joins TRBV2 and TRBJ2-4; TRBD2 matches at 7 bases. V lost 2 bases to trimming and J lost 9 bases; unmatched junction nucleotides: 4. This CDR3 has 13 amino acids. From germline, CDR1 is SNHLY and CDR2 FYNNEI. The CDR3 bases are TGTGCCAGCAGTGAATCTAGCGGAAGCATTCAGTACTTC. Its translation is CASSESSGSIQYF.

This clone was seen a single time. The chain links TRBV29-1 to TRBJ2-3; D may be TRBD1 or TRBD2 (5 bases each). Germline V lookup: CDR1 SQVTM, CDR2 ANQGSEA. V lost 1 base, J lost 6 bases, and 20 bases lay in between. The CDR3 extends over 16 amino acids. CDR3 residues: CSVEGGRGGAEDTQYF. CDR3 nucleotide sequence: TGCAGCGTTGAAGGTGGTCGTGGGGGTGCGGAGGATACGCAGTATTTT.

This clone was picked up one time. The J gene is TRBJ2-3, the V gene TRBV30; 10 bases agree with TRBD2. CDR3 length equals 13 residues. CDR1 is GTSNPN, CDR2 SVGIG, per germline (reference sequence). After removal of 3 bases from V and 7 bases from J, the junction contained 4 bases not matched to a gene. The CDR3 DNA reads as TGTGCCTGGAGGCCTAGCGGGGGAAATACGCAGTATTTT. It specifies CAWRPSGGNTQYF.

This clone was counted only a few times. The chain employs TRBV6-6 and TRBJ1-1; the D gene is possibly TRBD1 (5 bases). The CDR3 contains 14 residues. V lost 3 bases and J lost 7, with 15 bases in between. CDR1 is MNHNY and CDR2 is SVGAGI in the germline V gene (reference sequence). The CDR3 DNA is TGTGCCAGCAGTTATGACCAGGGAAGGGGTGAAGCTTTCTTT. Translation gives CASSYDQGRGEAFF.

The chain combines TRBV6-6 with TRBJ1-5; D unresolved. This CDR3 is built from 16 residues. Germline V gene lookup returns CDR1 MNHNY and CDR2 SVGAGI (reference sequence). V was shortened by 8 bases and J by 2 bases, with 19 bases between the two germline ends. Here the CDR3 reads CASLSKVRGGNQPQHF. The CDR3 nucleotides read TGTGCCAGCTTATCTAAAGTACGGGGTGGCAATCAGCCCCAGCATTTT.

The chain has TRBV29-1 and TRBJ2-6; the match to TRBD1 covers 12 bases. Germline V gene data show CDR1 as SQVTM and CDR2 as ANQGSEA. CDR3 length: 15 residues. V was pared by 5 bases and J by 2 bases, with 1 base of the junction left unmatched. For the CDR3, the DNA is TGCAGCGTTCGGGACAGGGGGCCTGGGGCCAACGTCCTGACTTTC. This gives the protein CSVRDRGPGANVLTF.

This clone occurred a few times. The rearrangement joins TRBV7-8 to TRBJ2-1, with TRBD1 as a possible D gene (6 bases). The CDR3 extends over 15 amino acids. Trimming took 5 bases from V and 2 from J, leaving 13 bases between them. CDR1 is SGHVS, CDR2 FQNEAQ, per germline. Here the CDR3 DNA reads TGTGCCAGCAGCCCGTTAGGGGGACCCTACAATGAGCAGTTCTTC. Protein: CASSPLGGPYNEQFF.

This clone was counted a few times. The chain uses TRBV10-1 and TRBJ2-1; unclear D gene. Trimming stripped 4 bases from V and 2 bases from J, with 9 bases between. The V gene's germline CDR1 is WNHNN and CDR2 SYGVQD (reference sequence). The CDR3 length is 14 residues. CDR3 in DNA: TGCGCCAGCAGTGTAGGATTGACCTACAATGAGCAGTTCTTC. It codes for CASSVGLTYNEQFF.

V usage is TRBV30 and J usage is TRBJ1-5; 10 nucleotides agree with TRBD1. Germline CDR1 and CDR2: GTSNPN and SVGIG (reference sequence). With V trimmed by 1 base and J by 7 bases, 4 bases remained unmatched. This CDR3 comprises 14 residues. CDR3 nucleotides: TGTGCCTGGAGTGCGGGGACAGGGGTGCAGCCCCAGCATTTT. Its protein is CAWSAGTGVQPQHF.